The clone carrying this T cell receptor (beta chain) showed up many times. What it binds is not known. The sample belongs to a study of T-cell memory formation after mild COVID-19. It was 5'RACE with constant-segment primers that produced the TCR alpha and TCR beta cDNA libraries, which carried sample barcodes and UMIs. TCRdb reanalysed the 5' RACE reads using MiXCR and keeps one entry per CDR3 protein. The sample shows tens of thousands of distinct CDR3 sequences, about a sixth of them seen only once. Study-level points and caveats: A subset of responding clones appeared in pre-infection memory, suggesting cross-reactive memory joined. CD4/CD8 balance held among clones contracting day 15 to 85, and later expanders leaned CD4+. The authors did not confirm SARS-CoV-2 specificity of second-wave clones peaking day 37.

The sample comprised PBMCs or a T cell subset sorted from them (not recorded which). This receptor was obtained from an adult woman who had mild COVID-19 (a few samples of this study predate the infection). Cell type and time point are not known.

CDR3 nucleotide sequence: TGTGCCAGCAGTCTGGCCGGGACTAGCGGGAGACCCAAGCAGTTCTTC. Encoded protein: CASSLAGTSGRPKQFF. The chain uses TRBV12-3 or TRBV12-4 and TRBJ2-1, with 14 bases that match TRBD2. This CDR3 contains 16 residues. J gave up 11 bases and V 5 bases, and 11 bases lay outside the gene matches.